The rows below give T cell receptor beta chains drawn from one sample of a study of blood T cell repertoires in COVID-19. Clones were read by immunoSEQ multiplex PCR, and TCRdb kept only the in-frame ones, dropping some. The sample comprises tens of thousands of clones, about nine tenths of which are singletons, and about 4.7% rests with the top ten. The source material was peripheral blood. Receptors originate from a human donor in a cohort sampled during active COVID-19. The CDR3 runs from the conserved cysteine through the conserved F or W. A D gene is named only where the DNA matches it firmly. Clone size is stated in some rows and not others, as once, few, many or a class when expanded.

len,d_gene,j_gene,abundance,v_gene,CDR3aa,CDR3nt
17,TRBD1,TRBJ2-3,NA,TRBV2,CATRGDRKLGGTDTQYF,TGTGCGACCAGGGGGGACAGGAAGTTGGGCGGGACAGATACGCAGTATTTT
17,TRBD1,TRBJ2-2,once,TRBV5-1,CASSGGLGGANTGELFF,TGCGCCAGCAGCGGGGGTCTAGGGGGCGCGAACACCGGGGAGCTGTTTTTT
17,NA,TRBJ1-3,once,TRBV7-9,CASSYGGDLSSGNTIYF,TGTGCCAGCAGCTACGGGGGTGATCTAAGCTCTGGAAACACCATATATTTT
17,TRBD2,TRBJ2-1,NA,TRBV4-2,CASSPPETSGRGDEQFF,TGTGCCAGCAGCCCCCCTGAGACTAGCGGGAGGGGCGATGAGCAGTTCTTC
12,NA,TRBJ2-1,few,TRBV30,CAWSPPVSQQFF,TGTGCCTGGAGTCCACCGGTGAGCCAGCAGTTCTTC
14,NA,TRBJ2-2,NA,TRBV10-1,CASSEAGNTGELFF,TGCGCCAGCAGTGAAGCAGGGAACACCGGGGAGCTGTTTTTT
13,NA,TRBJ1-1,NA,TRBV7-9,CASSVAAGTEAFF,TGTGCCAGCAGCGTGGCCGCGGGGACTGAAGCTTTCTTT
12,NA,TRBJ1-1,NA,TRBV12-3/TRBV12-4,CASSLTGTQAFF,TGTGCCAGCAGTTTAACCGGGACACAAGCTTTCTTT
12,NA,TRBJ2-7,NA,TRBV2,CASSARGYEQYF,TGTGCCAGCAGTGCGCGAGGGTACGAGCAGTACTTC
14,NA,TRBJ2-2,NA,TRBV6-6,CASSLGLYTGELFF,TGTGCCAGCAGTTTGGGACTTTACACCGGGGAGCTGTTTTTT
14,TRBD1,TRBJ2-7,NA,TRBV6-5,CASSLKDRVYEQYF,TGTGCCAGCAGTCTGAAGGACAGGGTTTACGAGCAGTACTTC
16,TRBD1,TRBJ2-1,NA,TRBV5-6,CASSLAGTGSYNEQFF,TGTGCCAGCAGCTTGGCGGGGACAGGGTCCTACAATGAGCAGTTCTTC
15,TRBD1,TRBJ2-7,NA,TRBV14,CASSQGAGGAYEQYF,TGTGCCAGCAGCCAAGGGGCAGGGGGAGCCTACGAGCAGTACTTC
12,NA,TRBJ1-2,NA,TRBV25-1,CASSAGSRGYTF,TGTGCCAGCAGTGCCGGGAGTCGTGGCTACACCTTC
15,NA,TRBJ2-7,NA,TRBV6-5,CASRREAGDSYEQYF,TGTGCCAGCAGACGAGAAGCGGGCGACTCCTACGAGCAGTACTTC
15,NA,TRBJ1-5,NA,TRBV19,CASSIDGYRNQPQHF,TGTGCCAGTAGTATAGACGGGTACCGCAATCAGCCCCAGCATTTT
15,NA,TRBJ1-1,NA,TRBV3-1/TRBV3-2,CASSQDSPSPTEAFF,TGTGCCAGCAGCCAAGATAGTCCCTCACCCACTGAAGCTTTCTTT
14,TRBD1,TRBJ2-5,NA,TRBV6-2/TRBV6-3,CASSTGTGAETQYF,TGTGCCAGCAGTACCGGGACAGGGGCGGAGACCCAGTACTTC
15,NA,TRBJ2-3,few,TRBV5-4,CASSLDRVRTDTQYF,TGTGCCAGCAGCTTGGACAGGGTACGCACAGATACGCAGTATTTT
18,NA,TRBJ2-6,NA,TRBV10-3,CAISESGGGLSGANVLTF,TGTGCCATCAGTGAGTCGGGGGGGGGCCTCTCTGGGGCCAACGTCCTGACTTTC
17,TRBD2,TRBJ2-1,NA,TRBV11-2,CASSSGLAGRIYNEQFF,TGTGCCAGCAGCTCGGGACTAGCGGGGAGGATCTACAATGAGCAGTTCTTC
19,TRBD1,TRBJ2-6,NA,TRBV5-8,CASSLYGTGHGSGANVLTF,TGTGCCAGCAGCTTATATGGGACAGGGCATGGCTCTGGGGCCAACGTCCTGACTTTC
18,TRBD2,TRBJ2-3,once,TRBV7-9,CASSFGARQRGFTDTQYF,TGTGCCAGCAGCTTCGGAGCTCGCCAGCGGGGGTTCACAGATACGCAGTATTTT
13,NA,TRBJ2-1,few,TRBV6-5,CASSRAGYNEQFF,TGTGCCAGCAGTCGAGCGGGTTACAATGAGCAGTTCTTC
15,NA,TRBJ2-3,few,TRBV2,CASSELGVSTDTQYF,TGTGCCAGCAGTGAATTGGGCGTTAGCACAGATACGCAGTATTTT
13,NA,TRBJ2-7,NA,TRBV7-6,CASSLGLGDEQYF,TGTGCCAGCAGCTTAGGGTTAGGGGACGAGCAGTACTTC
15,TRBD2,TRBJ2-3,NA,TRBV19,CASSISSGEWNTQYF,TGTGCCAGTAGTATCAGTAGCGGGGAATGGAATACGCAGTATTTT
14,NA,TRBJ2-3,NA,TRBV4-1,CASRQGGNGDTQYF,TGCGCCAGCAGACAGGGAGGGAACGGAGATACGCAGTATTTT
15,NA,TRBJ2-7,NA,TRBV19,CASSKVGGASYEQYF,TGTGCCAGTAGTAAGGTTGGGGGCGCAAGCTACGAGCAGTACTTC
15,NA,TRBJ1-3,NA,TRBV9,CASSPGKSQGTTIYF,TGTGCCAGCAGCCCCGGTAAGAGCCAGGGAACCACCATATATTTT
13,NA,TRBJ2-2,NA,TRBV28,CASRVIGPGELFF,TGTGCCAGCAGGGTCATTGGCCCCGGGGAGCTGTTTTTT
13,NA,TRBJ2-7,NA,TRBV27,CASSIAEAYEQYF,TGTGCCAGCAGTATAGCGGAGGCCTACGAGCAGTACTTC
16,NA,TRBJ2-2,NA,TRBV6-6,CASSSMPTANTGELFF,TGTGCCAGCAGTTCCATGCCAACAGCGAACACCGGGGAGCTGTTTTTT
15,TRBD1,TRBJ2-7,NA,TRBV7-8,CASTLQGDPSYEQYF,TGTGCCAGCACACTTCAGGGGGACCCATCCTACGAGCAGTACTTC
15,TRBD2,TRBJ2-3,NA,TRBV11-2,CASSRISGRRNTQYF,TGTGCCAGCAGCAGAATTAGCGGGAGGAGGAATACGCAGTATTTT
17,TRBD1,TRBJ1-5,NA,TRBV2,CASTVDRGVLSNQPQHF,TGTGCCAGCACTGTGGACAGGGGGGTGCTTAGCAATCAGCCCCAGCATTTT
16,TRBD1,TRBJ2-7,NA,TRBV5-1,CASSLTGGAFSYEQYF,TGCGCCAGCAGCTTAACAGGGGGCGCGTTTTCCTACGAGCAGTACTTC
16,NA,TRBJ1-6,NA,TRBV28,CASSNPPTSYNSPLHF,TGTGCCAGCAGTAACCCCCCGACTAGCTATAATTCACCCCTCCACTTT
14,NA,TRBJ2-7,NA,TRBV5-6,CASSLEPNSYEQYF,TGTGCCAGCAGCTTGGAGCCAAACTCCTACGAGCAGTACTTC
15,TRBD2,TRBJ2-7,NA,TRBV6-2/TRBV6-3,CASSLGTSGSYEQYF,TGTGCCAGCAGTTTAGGGACTAGCGGTTCCTACGAGCAGTACTTC
12,NA,TRBJ2-3,NA,TRBV6-4,CASAADGGTQYF,TGTGCCAGCGCTGCCGACGGCGGTACGCAGTATTTT
15,TRBD2,TRBJ2-1,NA,TRBV5-1,CASSASSGRASEQFF,TGCGCCAGCAGCGCCTCTAGCGGGAGGGCCTCTGAGCAGTTCTTC
15,TRBD2,TRBJ2-3,NA,TRBV5-6,CASSLGLATTDTQYF,TGTGCCAGCAGCCTCGGACTAGCGACCACAGATACGCAGTATTTT
16,TRBD1,TRBJ1-4,NA,TRBV5-1,CASSLGVGQGDEKLFF,TGCGCCAGCAGCTTGGGTGTGGGACAGGGAGATGAAAAACTGTTTTTT
16,NA,TRBJ2-7,NA,TRBV9,CASSKGQGGFTYEQYF,TGTGCCAGCAGCAAAGGCCAGGGGGGTTTCACCTACGAGCAGTACTTC
18,TRBD2,TRBJ2-1,NA,TRBV19,CASSIKGLAGVGRNEQFF,TGTGCCAGTAGTATTAAGGGACTAGCGGGAGTAGGGCGCAATGAGCAGTTCTTC